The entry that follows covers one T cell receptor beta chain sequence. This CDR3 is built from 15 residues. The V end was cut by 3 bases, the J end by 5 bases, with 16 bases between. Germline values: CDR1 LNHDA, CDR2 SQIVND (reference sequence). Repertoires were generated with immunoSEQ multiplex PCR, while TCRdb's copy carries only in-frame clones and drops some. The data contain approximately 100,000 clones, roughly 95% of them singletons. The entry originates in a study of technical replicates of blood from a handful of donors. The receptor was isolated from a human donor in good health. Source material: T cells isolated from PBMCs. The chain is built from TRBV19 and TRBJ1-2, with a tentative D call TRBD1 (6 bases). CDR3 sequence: CASSITTGSGYGYTF. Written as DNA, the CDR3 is TGTGCCAGTAGTATTACAACAGGGTCAGGGTATGGCTACACCTTC.